The clone carrying this TCR beta chain has a count of ten or more. The data derive from a study of human T cells and chemical hapten exposure. The wider study: An area of 2 cm by 2 cm on upper inner arm skin received 2% DPC for sensitization.

The time point denotes: patch test 2, 6 weeks after DPC sensitization. Treatment defined: therapeutic diphenylcyclopropenone sensitization with weekly scalp DPC. Sequencing started from total RNA isolated from unfractionated whole blood. CDR1 is SQVTM and CDR2 is ANQGSEA in the germline V gene. With V trimmed by 4 bases and J by 6 bases, 3 bases remained unmatched. This CDR3 comprises 13 residues. Via MiXCR, TCRdb re-called the RACE reads, giving one row per CDR3 protein. This sample carries about 350,000 distinct CDR3 sequences, roughly 6.3% of them seen once, and the ten largest clones take around 6%.

The receptor was isolated from a woman under 30 with alopecia areata. Some clones in this sample may be carry-over from other donors' samples. The gene calls are TRBV29-1 and TRBJ1-5; 10 bases fit TRBD1. Sequencing was performed on whole blood, taken in connection with sensitization to the hapten diphenylcyclopropenone (DPC). CDR3 bases: TGCAGCGTTGGGGGACAGGGGACTCAGCCCCAGCATTTT. It codes for CSVGGQGTQPQHF.